The 13 T cell receptor beta chains below all came from one sample that was sequenced in a study of shared clonotypes between healthy human individuals. Repertoires were generated with immunoSEQ multiplex PCR, while TCRdb's copy carries only in-frame clones and drops some. The data show under 550,000 clones, around 96% seen once. Sequenced input: naive CD4+ T cells sorted from blood. Subset described: CD45RA+ positively selected. The receptors were gathered from a woman aged 25-40 years in good health.

The V and J genes are TRBV28 and TRBJ2-5; 8 bases align to TRBD2. The germline gives CDR1 MDHEN, CDR2 SYDVKM. There are 11 residues in the CDR3. Losses at the gene ends were 6 bases for V and 14 bases for J; bases not matched to a gene: 8. CDR3 in amino acids: CASRSLAGLYF. In nucleotides, the CDR3 is TGTGCCAGCAGATCCCTAGCGGGCCTATACTTC.

The genes are TRBV7-9 and TRBJ1-4, with D hard to call. CDR3 length equals 13 residues. Germline values: CDR1 SEHNR, CDR2 FQNEAQ (reference sequence). Trimming stripped 3 bases from V and 8 bases from J, with 10 bases between. In DNA form, the CDR3 reads TGTGCCAGCAGCTTTGGCGGGAGGGAAAAACTGTTTTTT. Translated: CASSFGGREKLFF.

This chain connects TRBV6-5 to TRBJ2-4; the D call may be TRBD1 or TRBD2 (6 bases each). V lost 6 bases, J lost 3 bases, and 15 bases lay in between. The germline V gene encodes CDR1 MNHEY and CDR2 SVGAGI. The CDR3 spans 15 residues. CDR3 nucleotide sequence: TGTGCCAGCAGCTGGGGGGAAGGGGGCAAAAACATTCAGTACTTC. Encoded protein: CASSWGEGGKNIQYF.

The chain joins TRBV5-1 to TRBJ2-5; 7 bases are a match to TRBD2. The CDR3 length is 14 residues. Losses at the gene ends were 6 bases for V and 5 bases for J; bases not matched to a gene: 10. CDR1 and CDR2 from the germline V gene are SGHRS and YFSETQ. CDR3 nucleotide sequence: TGCGCCAGCAAGAGGCGGGAGCTTGAGGAGACCCAGTACTTC. It yields the protein CASKRRELEETQYF.

The rearrangement links TRBV29-1 to TRBJ2-7; TRBD1 matches at 8 bases. Trimming removed 8 bases from V and 7 bases from J; junction bases left unmatched: 16. The germline gives CDR1 SQVTM, CDR2 ANQGSEA. The CDR3 totals 14 residues. The CDR3 reads CSTGFGTGVEEQYF. The CDR3 coding sequence is TGCAGCACGGGATTCGGGACAGGAGTTGAGGAGCAGTACTTC.

Comment on this clone: One end of the junction fails to match germline, which may point to a read error. The chain recombines TRBV7-8 with TRBJ2-7; 9 bases match TRBD1. Germline values: CDR1 SGHVS, CDR2 FQNEAQ. The CDR3 contains 15 residues. CDR3 DNA: TGTGCCAGCAGCAAAGGACAGGGGTTCTCCCACGAGCAGTACTTC. Its protein is CASSKGQGFSHEQYF. Filled out from reference TRBV7-8 and TRBJ2-7, the complete variable domain reads GAGVSQSPRYKVAKRGQDVALRCDPISGHVSLFWYQQALGQGPEFLTYFQNEAQLDKSGLPSDRFFAERPEGSVSTLKIQRTQQEDSAVYLCASSKGQGFSHEQYFGPGTRLTVT.

The chain combines TRBV7-9 with TRBJ2-1; weak D call: TRBD2 (6 bases). The V end lost 7 bases, the J end lost 6 bases, and 16 bases lay between the germline ends. This CDR3 is 14 amino acids long. CDR1 and CDR2 (germline): SEHNR, FQNEAQ (reference sequence). The CDR3 loop is CASMGGTLFNEQFF. DNA for the CDR3: TGTGCCAGCATGGGCGGGACCTTGTTCAATGAGCAGTTCTTC.

The chain carries TRBV27 and TRBJ2-1, with 13 bases identical to TRBD2. The germline CDR1 and CDR2 sequences are MNHEY and SMNVEV (reference sequence). With V trimmed by 3 bases and J by 5 bases, 4 bases remained unmatched. CDR3 length equals 16 residues. This chain's CDR3 is CASSLLGTSGDNEQFF. The CDR3, as DNA: TGTGCCAGCAGTTTGCTGGGGACTAGCGGGGACAATGAGCAGTTCTTC.

This chain uses TRBV6-5 with TRBJ1-1; D gene uncertain. The germline CDR1 and CDR2 sequences are MNHEY and SVGAGI. The V end was cut by 0 bases, the J end by 7 bases, with 9 bases between. This CDR3 comprises 13 residues. This chain's CDR3 is CASSYSKWGEAFF. DNA of the CDR3: TGTGCCAGCAGTTACTCGAAATGGGGTGAAGCTTTCTTT.

The count of this clone is one. This sequence joins TRBV18 and TRBJ1-1; no clear D gene. The CDR3 contains 15 residues. V was shortened by 3 bases and J by 5 bases, with 16 bases between the two germline ends. Germline values: CDR1 KGHSH, CDR2 LQKENI. The CDR3 sequence is CASSPAVAIGTEAFF. DNA of the CDR3: TGTGCCAGCTCACCGGCCGTTGCAATTGGTACTGAAGCTTTCTTT.

CDR3 in DNA: TGTGCCAGCAGGAGCAAAGGCCTGCCCCAGCATTTT. Protein sequence: CASRSKGLPQHF. The genes are TRBV28 and TRBJ1-5; D gene unclear. V was trimmed by 6 bases and J by 9 bases, leaving 12 bases between them. Germline V gives CDR1 MDHEN, CDR2 SYDVKM. The CDR3 consists of 12 residues.

V usage is TRBV27 and J usage is TRBJ1-2; D uncertain. The CDR3 has 11 residues. CDR1 and CDR2 from the germline V gene are MNHEY and SMNVEV (reference sequence). V was pared by 8 bases and J by 6 bases, with 10 bases between. The CDR3 DNA reads TGTGCCAGCGGGGATATCCATGGCTACACCTTC. It codes for CASGDIHGYTF.

V is TRBV6-6 and J is TRBJ2-7; 13 nucleotides align to TRBD2. With V trimmed by 5 bases and J by 6 bases, 7 bases remained unmatched. This CDR3 is built from 15 residues. Germline V gives CDR1 MNHNY, CDR2 SVGAGI (reference sequence). This CDR3 reads CASSPPGLAGLEQYF. The CDR3 DNA sequence: TGTGCCAGCAGTCCACCGGGACTAGCGGGACTCGAGCAGTACTTC.